These 24 T cell receptor beta chains came from one sample sequenced in a study of early T cells in non-severe SARS-CoV-2 infection. MiXCR, run by TCRdb on the 5' RACE reads, gives a single entry per CDR3 protein. Here the sample spans around 98,000 distinct CDR3 sequences, approximately 11% being singletons. The sample comprised whole blood. These receptor sequences come from an adult who was a healthcare worker with PCR-confirmed SARS-CoV-2 infection or an uninfected control (not recorded which).

This clonotype was counted at least ten times. The genes are TRBV28 and TRBJ1-4; D possibly corresponds to TRBD1 (6 bases). V shed 4 bases and J shed 1 base, with 13 bases lying between them. CDR1 is MDHEN, CDR2 SYDVKM, per germline. The CDR3 length is 16 residues. Here the CDR3 reads CASSSIGGGTNEKLFF. The CDR3 coding sequence is TGTGCCAGCAGTTCCATCGGGGGCGGAACTAATGAAAAACTGTTTTTT.

This clonotype occurred many times. The rearrangement links TRBV5-1 to TRBJ2-1; D ambiguous. Trimming took 6 bases from V and 0 from J, leaving 13 bases between them. CDR3 length: 15 amino acids. Per germline, CDR1 SGHRS and CDR2 YFSETQ. CDR3 nucleotides: TGCGCCAGCAACCTCTATCCGAGCTCCTACAATGAGCAGTTCTTC. It is translated as CASNLYPSSYNEQFF. Variable domain in full (rest from reference TRBV5-1 and TRBJ2-1): KAGVTQTPRYLIKTRGQQVTLSCSPISGHRSVSWYQQTPGQGLQFLFEYFSETQRNKGNFPGRFSGRQFSNSRSEMNVSTLELGDSALYLCASNLYPSSYNEQFFGPGTRLTVL.

This chain joins TRBV6-5 and TRBJ2-2, with D perhaps matching TRBD2 (6 bases). The germline CDR1 and CDR2 sequences are MNHEY and SVGAGI. V was cut by 4 bases and J by 1 base, with 16 bases left in between. The CDR3 has 17 residues. The CDR3 loop reads CASSWDSPSQNTGELFF. The CDR3 nucleotides are TGTGCCAGCAGTTGGGACTCTCCCTCCCAGAACACCGGGGAGCTGTTTTTT.

The chain carries TRBV28 and TRBJ2-7, with 7 bases lining up with TRBD1. The CDR3 covers 14 residues. CDR1 MDHEN and CDR2 SYDVKM come from the germline V gene. Germline trimming cut 1 base from V and 6 bases from J; bases unmatched to any gene: 6. The CDR3 loop reads CASSLSTGPLEQYF. As DNA, the CDR3 is TGTGCCAGCAGTTTATCGACAGGGCCGCTCGAGCAGTACTTC.

This clonotype came up many times. V and J are TRBV9 and TRBJ2-1, with 10 bases that match TRBD2. CDR1 and CDR2 from the germline V gene are SGDLS and YYNGEE. This CDR3 has 15 amino acids. With 2 bases clipped from V and 8 bases from J, the junction kept 7 bases outside the gene matches. CDR3 DNA sequence: TGTGCCAGCAGCGTGTCAGCGGGAGGGCAGGATGAGCAGTTCTTC. Amino acids: CASSVSAGGQDEQFF.

As for this clonotype: Being one base from a much bigger clone, this may be a read error. V is TRBV21-1 and J is TRBJ1-1; no DNA check was done on the table's D call, TRBD1. TRBV21-1 is described as a pseudogene. The CDR3 length is 13 residues. This CDR3 is CASSGDRDTEAFF. CDR3 DNA sequence: TGTGCCAGCAGCGGGGACAGGGACACTGAAGCTTTCTTT.

This clonotype was seen more than once but under ten times. The rearrangement links TRBV12-3 or TRBV12-4 to TRBJ2-1; 13 bases line up with TRBD2. Trimming removed 6 bases from V and 7 bases from J; junction bases left unmatched: 3. This CDR3 is 14 amino acids long. The CDR3 loop is CASSGTSGINEQFF. CDR3 sequence (DNA): TGTGCCAGCAGCGGGACTAGCGGGATTAATGAGCAGTTCTTC.

This chain links TRBV20-1 with TRBJ2-3; 7 nucleotides line up with TRBD2. The germline CDR1 and CDR2 sequences are DFQATT and SNEGSKA (reference sequence). The V gene end was trimmed by 0 bases and the J gene end by 0 bases; junction bases not matched to a gene: 18. The CDR3 extends over 20 amino acids. CDR3 nucleotide sequence: TGCAGTGCTAGAGATCCCCGCTTTGGGGGAGGGGTTACTAGCACAGATACGCAGTATTTT. This gives the protein CSARDPRFGGGVTSTDTQYF.

The chain uses TRBV24-1 and TRBJ2-1; the D is unclear. V gave up 3 bases and J gave up 4 bases, with 9 bases separating them. The CDR3 length is 14 residues. Germline assignment: CDR1 KGHDR and CDR2 SFDVKD. Written as DNA, the CDR3 is TGTGCCACCAGTGATACGGCCTATTACAATGAGCAGTTCTTC. It specifies CATSDTAYYNEQFF.

This clonotype was seen a handful of times. The gene calls are TRBV11-2 and TRBJ2-7, with a tentative D call TRBD2 (5 bases). The V end lost 4 bases, the J end lost 0 bases, and 16 bases lay between the germline ends. CDR1 and CDR2 (germline): SGHAT, FQNNGV. This CDR3 spans 16 amino acids. This chain's CDR3 is CASSSFVAGSSYEQYF. CDR3 DNA: TGTGCCAGCAGCTCCTTCGTGGCGGGTAGCTCCTACGAGCAGTACTTC.

This chain joins TRBV3-1 and TRBJ1-1; weak D call: TRBD1 (6 bases). Trimming stripped 4 bases from V and 1 base from J, with 10 bases between. The CDR3 runs to 14 residues. Germline V CDR1 and CDR2: LGHDT, YNNKEL (reference sequence). Here the CDR3 reads CASSRETGNTEAFF. As DNA, the CDR3 is TGTGCCAGCAGCCGAGAGACAGGGAACACTGAAGCTTTCTTT.

The rearrangement joins TRBV7-9 to TRBJ2-7; D unclear. Trimming cost V 5 bases and J 5 bases, with 22 bases left between them. Germline V gives CDR1 SEHNR, CDR2 FQNEAQ (reference sequence). This CDR3 region has 16 residues. The CDR3 is CASSAGPGLDGDEQYF. CDR3 coding DNA: TGTGCCAGCAGCGCCGGGCCGGGCCTAGATGGTGACGAGCAGTACTTC.

This clonotype has more than one count but fewer than ten. The chain combines TRBV7-2 with TRBJ1-3, with 7 positions matching TRBD1. Germline V CDR1 and CDR2: SGHTA, FQGNSA. The CDR3 length is 16 residues. The trim removed 4 bases at V and 1 base at J, leaving 7 bases unmatched. In DNA, the CDR3 is TGTGCCAGCAGCTCCCGGGACAGACCTTCTGGAAACACCATATATTTT. Protein: CASSSRDRPSGNTIYF.

CDR3 residues: CASSLQGSEQYF. The CDR3 DNA is TGTGCCAGCAGCCTCCAGGGTAGCGAGCAGTACTTC. V is TRBV27 and J is TRBJ2-7, with D perhaps matching TRBD1 (5 bases). The CDR3 loop spans 12 amino acids. The V and J ends lost 6 bases and 6 bases respectively, with 12 bases between them. Per germline, CDR1 MNHEY and CDR2 SMNVEV (reference sequence).

This clonotype was counted only a few times. An end of the junction does not agree with germline; a read error may underlie this. The genes are TRBV7-9 and TRBJ1-5; D is unresolved. Per the germline V gene, CDR1 is SEHNR and CDR2 is FQNEAQ (reference sequence). The CDR3 is made up of 12 amino acids. CDR3 amino acids: CASSEMGQHQHF. CDR3 nucleotides: TGTGCCAGCAGTGAAATGGGTCAGCACCAGCATTTT.

This chain connects TRBV7-6 to TRBJ2-3, with D perhaps assigned TRBD1 or TRBD2 (6 bases each). There are 15 residues in the CDR3. Trimming removed 3 bases from V and 1 base from J, with 11 bases in between. Germline lookup yields CDR1 SGHVS and CDR2 FNYEAQ. CDR3 DNA sequence: TGTGCCAGCAGCTTCAGGGGACTCCGCACAGATACGCAGTATTTT. Its translation: CASSFRGLRTDTQYF.

The chain uses TRBV2 and TRBJ2-7; D is uncertain. The germline gives CDR1 SNHLY, CDR2 FYNNEI. Trimming cost V 8 bases and J 5 bases, with 13 bases left between them. This CDR3 has 12 amino acids. The CDR3 bases are TGTGCCAGCGGCCTCAGACTCCACGAGCAGTACTTC. This codes for CASGLRLHEQYF.

This clonotype was seen only a few times. The chain uses TRBV11-2 and TRBJ1-6; no definite D call. The CDR3 has 13 residues. Per the germline V gene, CDR1 is SGHAT and CDR2 is FQNNGV. V gave up 7 bases and J gave up 12 bases, with 16 bases separating them. This CDR3 reads CASNSDRVGPLHF. The CDR3 DNA follows: TGTGCCAGCAACTCGGACCGGGTTGGACCCCTCCACTTT.

The chain recombines TRBV24-1 with TRBJ1-2; D remains unclear. The CDR3 has 15 residues. Germline lookup yields CDR1 KGHDR and CDR2 SFDVKD. V was shortened by 5 bases and J by 10 bases, with 22 bases between the two germline ends. The CDR3 here is CATSAGTGPLSHYTF. In nucleotides, the CDR3 is TGTGCCACCAGTGCTGGAACCGGGCCCCTTTCCCACTACACCTTC.

This clonotype was counted between two and nine times. The rearrangement joins TRBV4-1 to TRBJ2-1; the match to TRBD2 covers 9 bases. The CDR3 is made up of 15 amino acids. With V trimmed by 2 bases and J by 9 bases, 8 bases remained unmatched. CDR1 MGHRA and CDR2 YSYEKL come from the germline V gene. CDR3 nucleotides: TGCGCCAGCAGCCAATTGGGACTAGCTGGGACTGAGCAGTTCTTC. The encoded protein is CASSQLGLAGTEQFF.

The J gene is TRBJ1-1, the V gene TRBV18; a possible D gene is TRBD1 (6 bases). The germline CDR1 and CDR2 sequences are KGHSH and LQKENI. V was clipped by 1 base and J by 3 bases, with 6 bases between them. The CDR3 has 13 residues. The CDR3 nucleotides are TGTGCCAGCTCACCACGGACAGACACTGAAGCTTTCTTT. Its protein product is CASSPRTDTEAFF.

In this sample, this clonotype turned up many times. V usage is TRBV29-1 and J usage is TRBJ2-7; 7 bases line up with TRBD2. CDR1 and CDR2 from the germline V gene are SQVTM and ANQGSEA. The CDR3 covers 10 residues. The CDR3 DNA reads TGCAGAGTCGGGACTAACGAGCAGTACTTC. This codes for CRVGTNEQYF.

The sample holds a few counts of this clonotype. CDR3 in DNA: TGTGCCACCAGCAGAGATGTAGGGTCCGGGGAGCTGTTTTTT. The encoded protein is CATSRDVGSGELFF. The rearrangement uses TRBV15 and TRBJ2-2; no firm D call. Trimming took off 0 bases at V and 6 bases at J, with 8 bases between the two ends. This CDR3 spans 14 amino acids. Germline V gene data show CDR1 as LNHNV and CDR2 as YYDKDF (reference sequence). The whole variable domain, filled in from reference TRBV15 and TRBJ2-2, reads DAMVIQNPRYQVTQFGKPVTLSCSQTLNHNVMYWYQQKSSQAPKLLFHYYDKDFNNEADTPDNFQSRRPNTSFCFLDIRSPGLGDTAMYLCATSRDVGSGELFFGEGSRLTVL.

This clonotype was observed at least ten times. The rearrangement joins TRBV20-1 to TRBJ2-5; unclear D gene. Germline CDR1 DFQATT, CDR2 SNEGSKA (reference sequence). Trimming cost V 2 bases and J 3 bases, with 13 bases left between them. CDR3 length: 14 amino acids. CDR3 sequence: CSARRSGSKETQYF. The CDR3 DNA is TGCAGTGCTAGAAGGTCTGGTTCAAAAGAGACCCAGTACTTC.